The subject of this entry is one TCR beta chain. The sample comes from a study of regulatory T cells in long-lasting Graves disease. TCR beta libraries were built with iRepertoire HTBI primers and Arm-PCR of CDR3 regions. TCRdb recomputed calls from the multiplex PCR reads with MiXCR, one row per CDR3 protein. This table has a few hundred thousand distinct CDR3 sequences, approximately 21% appearing once. Noted time point: persistent/refractory GD, antithyroid drugs over 5 years with positive TRAb. PBMC RNA served as the TCR library source. Trimming left V 6 bases short and J 3 bases short, with 17 bases between. The length of the CDR3 is 16 residues. Germline values: CDR1 MNHNS, CDR2 SASEGT.

The chain couples TRBV6-1 to TRBJ2-2; maybe TRBD1 (6 bases). This sequence originates from a female donor with Graves disease. The source material was peripheral blood mononuclear cells (PBMCs), sampled when the disease was refractory, from a patient treated with antithyroid drugs. The CDR3, as DNA: TGTGCCAGCAGCTTCAGGGGCCCCCCGGACACCGGGGAGCTGTTTTTT. This translates into CASSFRGPPDTGELFF.